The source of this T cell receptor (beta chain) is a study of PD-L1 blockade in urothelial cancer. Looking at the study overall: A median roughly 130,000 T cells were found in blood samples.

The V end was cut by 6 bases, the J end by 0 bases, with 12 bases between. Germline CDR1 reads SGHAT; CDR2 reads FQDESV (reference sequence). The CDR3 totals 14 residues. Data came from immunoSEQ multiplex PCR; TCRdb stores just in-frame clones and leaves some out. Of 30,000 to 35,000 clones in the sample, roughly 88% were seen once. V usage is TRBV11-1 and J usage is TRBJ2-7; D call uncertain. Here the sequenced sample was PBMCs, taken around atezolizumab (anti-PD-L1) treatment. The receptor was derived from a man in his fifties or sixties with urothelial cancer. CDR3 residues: CASSLTLSSYEQYF. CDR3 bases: TGTGCCAGCAGTTTAACCCTTAGCTCCTACGAGCAGTACTTC. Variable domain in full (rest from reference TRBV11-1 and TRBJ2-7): EAEVAQSPRYKITEKSQAVAFWCDPISGHATLYWYRQILGQGPELLVQFQDESVVDDSQLPKDRFSAERLKGVDSTLKIQPAELGDSAMYLCASSLTLSSYEQYFGPGTRLTVT.